One sample yielded the 14 T cell receptor beta chains listed below, sequenced in a study of blood T cell repertoires in COVID-19. The data were produced by immunoSEQ multiplex PCR, yet TCRdb's version contains in-frame clones alone and is incomplete. The sample comprises 250,000 to 350,000 clones, about 90% of which are singletons, and roughly 2% rests with the top ten. The sequenced sample was peripheral blood. Receptor source: a woman between 45 and 65 years old who had recovered from COVID-19.

The chain joins TRBV4-3 to TRBJ2-7, with D perhaps TRBD2 (5 bases). Germline-derived CDR1 and CDR2 are LGHNA and YSLEER. This CDR3 spans 16 amino acids. Between the trimmed V and J ends, which lost 0 bases and 5 bases, there was a span of 17 bases. The CDR3 DNA is TGCGCCAGCAGCCAAGATCAGCGGACTGCCCCCAACGAGCAGTACTTC. Protein: CASSQDQRTAPNEQYF.

As regards this clone: Different DNA sequences within this sample yield the same CDR3. The J gene is TRBJ1-2, the V gene TRBV27, with TRBD1 as a possible D gene (6 bases). Trimming took off 3 bases at V and 4 bases at J, with 12 bases between the two ends. Germline V lookup: CDR1 MNHEY, CDR2 SMNVEV (reference sequence). CDR3 length: 14 residues. CDR3 in DNA: TGTGCCAGCAGTTTCCGGGGGGCTGGCTATGGCTACACCTTC. Residues: CASSFRGAGYGYTF.

This chain connects TRBV9 to TRBJ2-5, with 11 bases matching TRBD2. J lost 1 base, V lost 0 bases, and 5 bases had no gene match. CDR3 size: 17 residues. Germline lookup yields CDR1 SGDLS and CDR2 YYNGEE. CDR3 in amino acids: CASSVGASGGRQETQYF. CDR3 coding DNA: TGTGCCAGCAGCGTAGGGGCTAGCGGGGGGCGCCAAGAGACCCAGTACTTC. The whole variable domain, filled in from reference TRBV9 and TRBJ2-5, reads DSGVTQTPKHLITATGQRVTLRCSPRSGDLSVYWYQQSLDQGLQFLIQYYNGEERAKGNILERFSAQQFPDLHSELNLSSLELGDSALYFCASSVGASGGRQETQYFGPGTRLLVL.

This CDR3 reads CAWSLGLAGDRLNNEQFF. CDR3 sequence (DNA): TGTGCCTGGAGTCTCGGTCTAGCGGGAGATAGGTTGAACAATGAGCAGTTCTTC. This chain connects TRBV30 to TRBJ2-1; 10 bases are a match to TRBD2. Looked up from germline, CDR1 is GTSNPN and CDR2 is SVGIG (reference sequence). There are 18 residues in the CDR3. With 2 bases clipped from V and 5 bases from J, the junction kept 15 bases outside the gene matches.

The rearrangement joins TRBV19 to TRBJ2-2; a possible D gene is TRBD2 (6 bases). This CDR3 is built from 15 residues. Germline CDR1 is LNHDA and CDR2 is SQIVND (reference sequence). V was trimmed by 2 bases and J by 4 bases, leaving 11 bases between them. The CDR3 spells CASSINTGLTGELFF. The CDR3 bases are TGTGCCAGTAGTATAAACACGGGACTCACCGGGGAGCTGTTTTTT.

This chain joins TRBV9 and TRBJ2-5; D not certain. The germline V gene encodes CDR1 SGDLS and CDR2 YYNGEE. The CDR3 spans 14 residues. V gave up 0 bases and J gave up 5 bases, with 11 bases separating them. Here the CDR3 reads CASSVVASGETQYF. The CDR3 nucleotides are TGTGCCAGCAGCGTAGTAGCTAGTGGGGAGACCCAGTACTTC.

This rearrangement joins TRBV5-4 to TRBJ2-1; 7 nucleotides line up with TRBD1. V lost 3 bases, J lost 2 bases, and 5 bases stayed unmatched. The CDR3 has 15 residues. The germline gives CDR1 SGHNT, CDR2 YYREEE (reference sequence). The DNA for the CDR3 is TGTGCCAGCAGCTACAGGGGCGGGCCCTACAATGAGCAGTTCTTC. Amino acids: CASSYRGGPYNEQFF.

Here the CDR3 reads CASSSYIQGYTF. Written as DNA, the CDR3 is TGTGCCAGCAGTTCGTACATCCAAGGCTACACCTTC. This chain links TRBV5-6 with TRBJ1-2, with unresolved D. CDR1 SGHDT and CDR2 YYEEEE come from the germline V gene. The CDR3 consists of 12 residues. The ends were cut back, 5 bases at V and 8 bases at J, with 13 bases in the middle. Based on the CDR3 plus reference TRBV5-6 and TRBJ1-2, the full variable domain is DAGVTQSPTHLIKTRGQQVTLRCSPKSGHDTVSWYQQALGQGPQFIFQYYEEEERQRGNFPDRFSGHQFPNYSSELNVNALLLGDSALYLCASSSYIQGYTFGSGTRLTVV.

This CDR3 reads CASSLAFWAGGTGELFF. The CDR3 DNA follows: TGTGCCAGCAGCTTGGCCTTCTGGGCAGGGGGGACCGGGGAGCTGTTTTTT. The chain recombines TRBV5-5 with TRBJ2-2; D is perhaps TRBD1 (7 bases). Germline-derived CDR1 and CDR2 are SGHKS and YYEKEE (reference sequence). CDR3 size: 17 residues. V was clipped by 0 bases and J by 5 bases, with 17 bases between them.

The chain employs TRBV18 and TRBJ2-2; D ambiguous. Trimming shortened V by 0 bases and J by 0 bases, and 8 bases separated the two germline ends. This CDR3 is built from 16 residues. The V gene's germline CDR1 is KGHSH and CDR2 LQKENI. The CDR3 loop reads CASSPPSRTNTGELFF. DNA for the CDR3: TGTGCCAGCTCACCACCGTCCAGGACGAACACCGGGGAGCTGTTTTTT.

The chain uses TRBV18 and TRBJ1-1; tentative D call: TRBD1 (6 bases). Germline CDR1 KGHSH, CDR2 LQKENI. This CDR3 comprises 15 residues. The V end lost 3 bases, the J end lost 3 bases, and 14 bases lay between the germline ends. The CDR3 region is CASSPGQLSDTEAFF. The CDR3 DNA follows: TGTGCCAGCTCACCCGGACAGTTGTCGGACACTGAAGCTTTCTTT.

V is TRBV5-4 and J is TRBJ2-3, with 8 bases fitting TRBD1. The junction had 7 bases not matched to a gene; V was cut back by 5 bases and J by 2 bases. This CDR3 has 15 residues. CDR1 and CDR2 from the germline V gene are SGHNT and YYREEE (reference sequence). Here the CDR3 reads CASSQRTGITDTQYF. The CDR3 bases are TGTGCCAGCAGTCAAAGGACAGGGATCACAGATACGCAGTATTTT.

V is TRBV5-1 and J is TRBJ2-7, with D perhaps matching TRBD2 (6 bases). CDR1 SGHRS and CDR2 YFSETQ come from the germline V gene. V lost 4 bases and J lost 5, with 19 bases in between. The CDR3 loop spans 15 amino acids. The CDR3 loop reads CASSPLSGEVNEQYF. The DNA of the CDR3 is TGCGCCAGCAGCCCCCTGTCGGGGGAAGTCAACGAGCAGTACTTC.

The V and J genes are TRBV5-1 and TRBJ1-2; 9 nucleotides match TRBD1. The CDR3 has 14 residues. V lost 4 bases, J lost 5 bases, and 6 bases stayed unmatched. The germline CDR1 and CDR2 sequences are SGHRS and YFSETQ. CDR3 protein: CASSRETGGYGYTF. The DNA of the CDR3 is TGCGCCAGCAGCCGGGAGACAGGGGGTTATGGCTACACCTTC.